One and the same sample provided the 9 T cell receptor beta chains below, sequenced in a study of regulatory T cells in long-lasting Graves disease listed by TCRdb under 2021. The time point label for this specimen denotes: newly diagnosed GD, antithyroid drugs for less than 3 months. For both TCR sequencing and RNA sequencing, RNA was extracted from PBMCs in TRIzol. Receptor amplification or capture employed multiplex PCR. Instrument used: Illumina HiSeq 4000. iRepertoire HTBI primers and Arm-PCR amplification of CDR3 regions were used to construct TCR beta libraries. TCRdb cleaned the public reads at Q25 with fastp, built clones with MiXCR and kept in-frame beta chains. All rows with the same CDR3 protein become a single entry with the most common DNA and genes. The sample table records 680,000 or so distinct CDR3 sequences; under 20% of these occur just once. The top ten clones comprise around a sixth of the sample.

The same specimen was also included in a second study, on T cells in Graves' hyperthyroidism and ophthalmopathy.

Sequencing used peripheral blood mononuclear cells (PBMCs), obtained at new diagnosis, from a patient treated with antithyroid drugs. The source is a woman under 40 with Graves disease. Donor details come from another sample of the same person, matched by shared clones.

The table lists this clonotype with many counts. The V and J genes are TRBV7-9 and TRBJ1-6; tentatively, D is TRBD1 (5 bases). The CDR3 contains 15 residues. With 2 bases removed from V and 8 bases from J, the gap between germline ends came to 13 bases. From germline, CDR1 is SEHNR and CDR2 FQNEAQ (reference sequence). CDR3 coding DNA: TGTGCCAGCAGCTTACTTGGGCAGGGCGATTCACCCCTCCACTTT. Translated: CASSLLGQGDSPLHF.

This chain links TRBV5-4 with TRBJ2-7, with TRBD2 identical over 7 bases. J was trimmed by 4 bases and V by 4 bases; bases with no gene match: 8. The CDR3 totals 14 residues. Germline V CDR1 and CDR2: SGHNT, YYREEE (reference sequence). CDR3 DNA: TGTGCCAGCAGCGCCGGGCTAGCGGAGTACGAGCAGTACTTC. It translates to CASSAGLAEYEQYF.

In the case of this clonotype: A much larger clone lies one base from this, so it may be a read error. V and J are TRBV29-1 and TRBJ2-4, with 7 bases that match TRBD2. Germline-derived CDR1 and CDR2 are SQVTM and ANQGSEA. CDR3 length equals 13 residues. The CDR3 reads CSIEGLAANIQYF. For the CDR3, the DNA is TGCAGCATTGAAGGTCTAGCGGCGAACATTCAGTACTTC.

This clonotype was detected ten times or more. The genes are TRBV11-1 and TRBJ1-4, with 10 bases lining up with TRBD1. This CDR3 is built from 15 residues. Germline trimming cut 5 bases from V and 8 bases from J; bases unmatched to any gene: 8. CDR1 is SGHAT and CDR2 is FQDESV in the germline V gene (reference sequence). The CDR3 here is CASSPGTGAGEKLFF. CDR3 DNA sequence: TGTGCCAGCAGCCCCGGGACAGGGGCGGGCGAAAAACTGTTTTTT.

This clonotype was counted between two and nine times. The chain employs TRBV5-1 and TRBJ2-7, with 8 bases lining up with TRBD1. V was pared by 4 bases and J by 6 bases, with 9 bases of the junction left unmatched. CDR3 length equals 14 residues. CDR1 SGHRS and CDR2 YFSETQ come from the germline V gene. CDR3 DNA sequence: TGCGCCAGCAGCCAAGGACAGGGAAGTCGCGAGCAGTACTTC. Translated: CASSQGQGSREQYF.

This clonotype was seen at least ten times. This sequence joins TRBV28 and TRBJ2-6; D ambiguous. Looked up from germline, CDR1 is MDHEN and CDR2 is SYDVKM. The CDR3 length is 17 residues. V lost 4 bases and J 2 bases, leaving 15 bases between the germline ends. CDR3 protein: CASSSLNYVAGANVLTF. The CDR3 DNA reads as TGTGCCAGCAGTTCCCTCAACTACGTAGCTGGGGCCAACGTCCTGACTTTC.

This clonotype was detected many times. The chain links TRBV7-2 to TRBJ1-1; TRBD1 agrees at 7 bases. There are 15 residues in the CDR3. CDR1 is SGHTA, CDR2 FQGNSA, per germline. The trim removed 5 bases at V and 0 bases at J, leaving 6 bases unmatched. Here the CDR3 DNA reads TGTGCCAGCAGCCAGGGACAGTCTATGAACACTGAAGCTTTCTTT. Translation gives CASSQGQSMNTEAFF.

V gene TRBV18 combines with J gene TRBJ1-4, with D possibly TRBD1 on 6 matching bases. Germline V gives CDR1 KGHSH, CDR2 LQKENI. V gave up 1 base and J gave up 6 bases, with 15 bases separating them. The CDR3 covers 16 residues. CDR3 loop: CASSPLSPGAYEKLFF. The CDR3 coding sequence is TGTGCCAGCTCACCACTCTCGCCAGGGGCGTATGAAAAACTGTTTTTT.

This sequence joins TRBV25-1 and TRBJ1-2; TRBD1 aligns across 11 bases. Germline assignment: CDR1 MGHDK and CDR2 SYGVNS. This CDR3 spans 13 amino acids. With V trimmed by 8 bases and J by 8 bases, 7 bases remained unmatched. CDR3 protein: CASGPGTGGGYTF. DNA for the CDR3: TGTGCCAGCGGACCCGGGACAGGGGGAGGCTACACCTTC.